The 22 T cell receptor beta chains below all came from one sample that was sequenced in a study of blood T cell repertoires in COVID-19. Generated by immunoSEQ multiplex PCR, the TCRdb table keeps only in-frame clones and is missing some. The sample has about 50,000 clones, about 89% seen once; the top ten hold 25% to 35%. The sequenced sample was peripheral blood. The receptors come from a human donor in a cohort sampled during active COVID-19.

This clone was detected only a few times. The chain joins TRBV5-1 to TRBJ2-6; D not resolved. Trimming stripped 4 bases from V and 0 bases from J, with 5 bases between. CDR3 length: 14 residues. Germline V gene lookup returns CDR1 SGHRS and CDR2 YFSETQ. Written as DNA, the CDR3 is TGCGCCAGCAGCGTGTACTCTGGGGCCAACGTCCTGACTTTC. Translating it yields CASSVYSGANVLTF. Full variable domain (outside the CDR3, taken from reference TRBV5-1 and TRBJ2-6): KAGVTQTPRYLIKTRGQQVTLSCSPISGHRSVSWYQQTPGQGLQFLFEYFSETQRNKGNFPGRFSGRQFSNSRSEMNVSTLELGDSALYLCASSVYSGANVLTFGAGSRLTVL.

V gene TRBV10-2 combines with J gene TRBJ1-4; tentative D call: TRBD1 (6 bases). From germline, CDR1 is WSHSY and CDR2 SAAADI. Trimming cost V 9 bases and J 1 base, with 12 bases left between them. The CDR3 totals 14 residues. CDR3 sequence reads: CARPTGKTNEKLFF. The CDR3 DNA follows: TGCGCCAGACCTACAGGGAAAACTAATGAAAAACTGTTTTTT.

The chain is built from TRBV5-1 and TRBJ2-3; TRBD1 is a possible D gene (6 bases). The CDR3 length is 14 residues. Trimming cost V 3 bases and J 2 bases, with 10 bases left between them. CDR1 and CDR2 (germline): SGHRS, YFSETQ. The CDR3 DNA reads as TGCGCCAGCAGCTACGGACAGCCCACAGATACGCAGTATTTT. Translating it yields CASSYGQPTDTQYF.

The chain couples TRBV21-1 to TRBJ2-7; the DNA was not compared with TRBD1, the D call given in the table. TRBV21-1 is deemed a pseudogene. The CDR3 is 14 amino acids. This chain's CDR3 is CASSKGEGVGQQYV. Here the CDR3 DNA reads TGTGCCAGCAGCAAAGGAGAGGGGGTGGGCCAGCAGTACGTC.

The chain has TRBV5-6 and TRBJ2-1; D possibly corresponds to TRBD2 (5 bases). The CDR3 runs 16 residues. With 5 bases removed from V and 2 bases from J, the gap between germline ends came to 17 bases. Germline CDR1 is SGHDT and CDR2 is YYEEEE. The CDR3 nucleotides read TGTGCCAGCAGTTTCAGCGGTATTGCCCCCTACAATGAGCAGTTCTTC. This encodes CASSFSGIAPYNEQFF.

As for this clone: A much larger clone differs from this one at a single base, so this may be a read error. The CDR3 loop is CASSPPGTDTQYF. As DNA, the CDR3 is TGTGCCAGCAGCCCCCCGGGCACAGATACGCAGTATTTT. This rearrangement joins TRBV7-9 to TRBJ2-3; D not resolved. This CDR3 comprises 13 residues. V dropped 5 bases and J dropped 1 base, with 7 bases sitting between them. Germline V gives CDR1 SEHNR, CDR2 FQNEAQ (reference sequence).

The chain carries TRBV3-1 (or the pseudogene TRBV3-2) and TRBJ2-1; 9 bases map to TRBD2. The V segment lost 0 bases and the J segment 1 base; nucleotides outside the gene matches: 22. This CDR3 has 23 amino acids. CDR1 is LGHDT and CDR2 is YNNKEL in the germline V gene (reference sequence). CDR3 nucleotide sequence: TGTGCCAGCAGCCAAGACCATACTGCCATGGCGGGAGGGGTGGAAGTATCCTACAATGAGCAGTTCTTC. Its translation: CASSQDHTAMAGGVEVSYNEQFF.

The V call is TRBV29-1, the J call TRBJ2-3, with a possible D match to TRBD1 (6 bases). The ends were cut back, 6 bases at V and 0 bases at J, with 13 bases in the middle. The CDR3 totals 14 residues. The germline V gene has CDR1 SQVTM and CDR2 ANQGSEA. Written as DNA, the CDR3 is TGCAGCGTCACGGACAGCTATAGCACAGATACGCAGTATTTT. This translates into CSVTDSYSTDTQYF.

This rearrangement joins TRBV2 to TRBJ2-7; D is possibly TRBD2 (5 bases). The CDR3 is made up of 13 amino acids. The V gene's germline CDR1 is SNHLY and CDR2 FYNNEI. The ends were cut back, 6 bases at V and 5 bases at J, with 14 bases in the middle. The CDR3, as DNA: TGTGCCAGCAGCCTAGAGGGAATGAACGAGCAGTACTTC. Protein: CASSLEGMNEQYF.

This chain connects TRBV7-6 to TRBJ2-7; 7 bases align to TRBD1. V gave up 1 base and J gave up 3 bases; unmatched junction bases: 0. Germline loops: CDR1 SGHVS, CDR2 FNYEAQ. The CDR3 length is 13 residues. This chain's CDR3 is CASSLDRGYEQYF. The CDR3 DNA follows: TGTGCCAGCAGCTTAGACAGGGGCTACGAGCAGTACTTC.

The rearrangement uses TRBV28 and TRBJ1-2, with 10 bases matching TRBD1. CDR3 length equals 14 residues. The germline V gene has CDR1 MDHEN and CDR2 SYDVKM. The V and J ends lost 5 bases and 10 bases, in that order; junction bases with no gene match: 10. The CDR3 reads CASSQRQGAIPYTF. CDR3 nucleotide sequence: TGTGCCAGCAGTCAGCGACAGGGGGCCATCCCCTACACCTTC.

The genes are TRBV20-1 and TRBJ1-5; D remains ambiguous. The CDR3 totals 12 residues. CDR1 and CDR2 from the germline V gene are DFQATT and SNEGSKA (reference sequence). V shed 3 bases and J shed 2 bases, with 5 bases lying between them. In nucleotides, the CDR3 is TGCAGTGCTAGTGGCGGCAATCAGCCCCAGCATTTT. Amino acids: CSASGGNQPQHF.

The chain carries TRBV3-1 (or the pseudogene TRBV3-2) and TRBJ2-7, with TRBD1 identical over 11 bases. Germline CDR1 and CDR2: LGHDT and YNNKEL (reference sequence). The CDR3 extends over 19 amino acids. The J segment lost 1 base and the V segment lost 4 bases, leaving 15 bases of the junction unmatched. The CDR3 here is CASSPTRTGGIRGSYEQYF. CDR3 in DNA: TGTGCCAGCAGCCCAACGCGGACAGGGGGCATTCGGGGATCCTACGAGCAGTACTTC.

This rearrangement joins TRBV1 to TRBJ2-7; the table calls TRBD2, which could not be checked here. TRBV1 is given as a pseudogene. The CDR3 covers 17 residues. CDR3 residues: CTSSQARERLPSYEQYV. For the CDR3, the DNA is TGCACCAGCAGCCAAGCCCGCGAGAGACTTCCATCCTACGAGCAGTACGTC.

This clone appeared a few times. V usage is TRBV4-3 and J usage is TRBJ1-3, with a tentative D call TRBD1 (6 bases). CDR3 length equals 15 residues. CDR1 and CDR2 (germline): LGHNA, YSLEER. V was clipped by 0 bases and J by 3 bases, with 9 bases between them. The CDR3 protein is CASSQEQGFGNTIYF. The DNA for the CDR3 is TGCGCCAGCAGCCAAGAACAGGGATTTGGAAACACCATATATTTT.

The chain has TRBV6-5 and TRBJ2-1, with D perhaps matching TRBD2 (5 bases). With 2 bases removed from V and 6 bases from J, the gap between germline ends came to 8 bases. CDR3 length: 13 residues. Germline V CDR1 and CDR2: MNHEY, SVGAGI. The CDR3 protein is CASSYRSGNEQFF. CDR3 sequence (DNA): TGTGCCAGCAGTTACCGGAGCGGCAATGAGCAGTTCTTC.

This clone came up once. The V gene is TRBV11-3, the J gene TRBJ2-2; TRBD2 matches at 10 bases. The CDR3 length is 18 residues. Losses at the gene ends were 5 bases for V and 5 bases for J; bases not matched to a gene: 14. The V gene's germline CDR1 is SGHNT and CDR2 YENEEA. The CDR3 coding sequence is TGTGCCAGCAGCACTCGGACTAGCGGAATTGGTGGGACCGGGGAGCTGTTTTTT. Translating it yields CASSTRTSGIGGTGELFF.

V usage is TRBV7-9 and J usage is TRBJ2-5, with D possibly matching TRBD2 (7 bases). Between the trimmed V and J ends, which lost 0 bases and 5 bases, there was a span of 10 bases. Germline lookup yields CDR1 SEHNR and CDR2 FQNEAQ (reference sequence). The CDR3 totals 14 residues. The CDR3 protein is CASSLAGGLETQYF. The CDR3 coding sequence is TGTGCCAGCAGCTTAGCGGGGGGGCTGGAGACCCAGTACTTC. The full variable domain, rest sourced from reference TRBV7-9 and TRBJ2-5, is DTGVSQNPRHKITKRGQNVTFRCDPISEHNRLYWYRQTLGQGPEFLTYFQNEAQLEKSRLLSDRFSAERPKGSFSTLEIQRTEQGDSAMYLCASSLAGGLETQYFGPGTRLLVL.

This chain links TRBV23-1 with TRBJ2-7; 10 bases match TRBD1. TRBV23-1 is known as an ORF, though its function is uncertain. V gave up 2 bases and J gave up 4 bases; unmatched junction bases: 11. The CDR3 sequence is 17 residues long. DNA for the CDR3: TGCGCCAGCAGTCAAGCATACCCGGGACAGGGGACTTACGAGCAGTACGTC. Residues: CASSQAYPGQGTYEQYV.

J is TRBJ1-3 and V is TRBV7-6, with D unclear. The CDR3 loop spans 15 amino acids. Germline V gene lookup returns CDR1 SGHVS and CDR2 FNYEAQ. The V gene lost 2 bases and the J gene lost 0 bases, with 8 bases spanning the gap. The CDR3 region is CASSLMASSGNTIYF. The CDR3 DNA is TGTGCCAGCAGCTTAATGGCTTCCTCTGGAAACACCATATATTTT.

The CDR3 sequence is CASSLRLQRETQYF. CDR3 nucleotide sequence: TGTGCCAGCAGCCTTCGACTACAGAGGGAGACCCAGTACTTC. This sequence joins TRBV5-4 and TRBJ2-5, with a tentative D call TRBD2 (5 bases). V lost 4 bases and J 5 bases, leaving 15 bases between the germline ends. The CDR3 has 14 residues. From germline, CDR1 is SGHNT and CDR2 YYREEE (reference sequence).

The chain links TRBV19 to TRBJ1-2; TRBD1 matches 11 bases. The CDR3 has 15 amino acids. V shed 1 base, J shed 6 bases, and the junction held 4 bases outside the gene matches. The V gene's germline CDR1 is LNHDA and CDR2 SQIVND (reference sequence). The chain's CDR3 is CASSIGGQGADGYTF. CDR3 in DNA: TGTGCCAGTAGTATAGGAGGACAGGGGGCGGATGGCTACACCTTC.